This entry describes one T cell receptor (beta chain). Antigen unknown. These data come from a study of blood T cells in healthy people across ages. Combining a sample-barcoded 5' primer with a J-beta primer mix, a second PCR ran for 7 to 11 cycles. Tagging of each cDNA molecule was performed by a template-switch adaptor with 12 random nucleotides. TCRdb analysed the 5' RACE reads with MiXCR anew, one entry per CDR3 protein. Of about 1.5 million distinct CDR3 sequences listed, approximately 43% are singletons. Study observations and caveats: The authors considered diversity estimates from one million T cells to be underestimates.

With 8 bases clipped from V and 5 bases from J, the junction kept 7 bases outside the gene matches. Germline CDR1 is ENHRY and CDR2 is SYGVKD. This CDR3 has 14 amino acids. The sequencing sample was made of blood. This sequence originates from a woman in her late teens or twenties in good health. The J gene is TRBJ1-2, the V gene TRBV10-3; 11 nucleotides match TRBD1. For the CDR3, the DNA is TGTGCCATCGCATCGGACAGGGGGCTTTATGGCTACACCTTC. Amino acid sequence: CAIASDRGLYGYTF.